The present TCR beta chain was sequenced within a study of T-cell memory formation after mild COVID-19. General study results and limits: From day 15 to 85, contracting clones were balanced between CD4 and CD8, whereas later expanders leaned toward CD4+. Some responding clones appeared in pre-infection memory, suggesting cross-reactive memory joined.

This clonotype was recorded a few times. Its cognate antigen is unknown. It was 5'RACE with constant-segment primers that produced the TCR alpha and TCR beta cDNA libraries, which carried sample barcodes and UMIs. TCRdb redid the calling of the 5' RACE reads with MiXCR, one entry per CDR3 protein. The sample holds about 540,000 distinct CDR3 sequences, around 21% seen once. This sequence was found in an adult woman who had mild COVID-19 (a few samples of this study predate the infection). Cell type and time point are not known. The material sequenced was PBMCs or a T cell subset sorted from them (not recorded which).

The CDR3 is CASSLKVGPGTEAFF. The CDR3 nucleotides are TGTGCCAGCAGCTTAAAGGTGGGGCCGGGCACTGAAGCTTTCTTT. The genes are TRBV7-2 and TRBJ1-1, with D perhaps matching TRBD1 (5 bases). Trimming took off 2 bases at V and 4 bases at J, with 14 bases between the two ends. The CDR3 has 15 residues. The germline CDR1 and CDR2 sequences are SGHTA and FQGNSA.